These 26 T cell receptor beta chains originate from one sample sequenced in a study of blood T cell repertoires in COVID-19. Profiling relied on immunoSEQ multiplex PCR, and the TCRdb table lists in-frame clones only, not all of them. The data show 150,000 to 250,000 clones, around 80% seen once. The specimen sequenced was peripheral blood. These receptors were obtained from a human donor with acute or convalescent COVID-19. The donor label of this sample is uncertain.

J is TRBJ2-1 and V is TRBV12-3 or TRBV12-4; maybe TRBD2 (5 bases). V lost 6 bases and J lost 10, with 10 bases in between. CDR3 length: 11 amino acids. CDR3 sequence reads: CASSPAVEQFF. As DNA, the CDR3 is TGTGCCAGCAGCCCAGCGGTGGAGCAGTTCTTC.

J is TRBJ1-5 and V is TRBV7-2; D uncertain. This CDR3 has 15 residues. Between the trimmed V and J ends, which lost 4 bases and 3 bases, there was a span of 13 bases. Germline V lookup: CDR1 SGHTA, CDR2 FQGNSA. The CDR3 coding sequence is TGTGCCAGCAGCTATTATCCCGGGGTCAATCAGCCCCAGCATTTT. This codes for CASSYYPGVNQPQHF.

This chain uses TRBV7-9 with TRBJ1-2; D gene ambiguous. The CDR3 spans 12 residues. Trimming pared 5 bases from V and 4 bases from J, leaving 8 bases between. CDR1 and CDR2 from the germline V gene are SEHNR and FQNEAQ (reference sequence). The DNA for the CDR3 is TGTGCCAGCAGCCGGGTCCTCTATGGCTACACCTTC. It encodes CASSRVLYGYTF.

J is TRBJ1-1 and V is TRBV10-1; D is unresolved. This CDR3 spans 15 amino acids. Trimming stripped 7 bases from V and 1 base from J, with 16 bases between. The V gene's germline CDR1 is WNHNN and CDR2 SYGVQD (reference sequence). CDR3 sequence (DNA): TGCGCCAGCACCGCGGGTCGAAATGAGAACACTGAAGCTTTCTTT. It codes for CASTAGRNENTEAFF.

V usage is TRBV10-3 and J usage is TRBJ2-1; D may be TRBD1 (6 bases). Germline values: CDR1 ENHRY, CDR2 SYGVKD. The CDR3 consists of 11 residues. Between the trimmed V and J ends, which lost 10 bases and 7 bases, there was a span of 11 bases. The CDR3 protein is CATKGVNEQFF. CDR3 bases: TGTGCCACCAAGGGGGTTAATGAGCAGTTCTTC.

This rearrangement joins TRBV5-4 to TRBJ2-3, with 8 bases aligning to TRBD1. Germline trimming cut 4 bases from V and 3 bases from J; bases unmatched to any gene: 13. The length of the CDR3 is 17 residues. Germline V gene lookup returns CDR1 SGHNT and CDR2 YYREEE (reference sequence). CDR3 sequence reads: CASSIGQGGGATDTQYF. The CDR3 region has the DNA TGTGCCAGCAGCATCGGACAGGGCGGAGGAGCGACAGATACGCAGTATTTT.

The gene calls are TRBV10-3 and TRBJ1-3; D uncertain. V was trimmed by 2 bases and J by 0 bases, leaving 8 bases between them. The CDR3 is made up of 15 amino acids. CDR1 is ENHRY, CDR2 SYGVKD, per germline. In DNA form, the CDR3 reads TGTGCCATCAGTGAGGGGCCTTCCTCTGGAAACACCATATATTTT. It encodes CAISEGPSSGNTIYF.

The CDR3 sequence: CASSLVGPSGYNEQFF. The DNA of the CDR3 is TGTGCCAGCAGCTTAGTAGGACCCTCGGGATACAATGAGCAGTTCTTC. The chain combines TRBV7-7 with TRBJ2-1; tentatively, D is TRBD2 (5 bases). Germline V gene data show CDR1 as SSHAT and CDR2 as FNYEAQ (reference sequence). Between the trimmed V and J ends, which lost 1 base and 4 bases, there was a span of 14 bases. The CDR3 spans 16 residues. The full variable domain, with the rest looked up from reference TRBV7-7 and TRBJ2-1, is GAGVSQSPRYKVTKRGQDVTLRCDPISSHATLYWYQQALGQGPEFLTYFNYEAQPDKSGLPSDRFSAERPEGSISTLTIQRTEQRDSAMYRCASSLVGPSGYNEQFFGPGTRLTVL.

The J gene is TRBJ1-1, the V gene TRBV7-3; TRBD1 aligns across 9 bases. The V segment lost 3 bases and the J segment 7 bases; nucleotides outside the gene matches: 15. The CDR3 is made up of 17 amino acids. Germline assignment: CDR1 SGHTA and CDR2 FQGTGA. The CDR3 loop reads CASSLSPRTGAGGEAFF. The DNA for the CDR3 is TGTGCCAGCAGCTTGAGTCCCAGGACAGGGGCAGGCGGTGAAGCTTTCTTT.

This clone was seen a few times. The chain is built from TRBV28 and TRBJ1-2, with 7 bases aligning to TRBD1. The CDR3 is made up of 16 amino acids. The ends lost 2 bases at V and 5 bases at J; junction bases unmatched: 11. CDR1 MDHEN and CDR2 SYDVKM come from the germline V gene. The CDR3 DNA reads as TGTGCCAGCAGTTTAGGCGGTGGAGGGGACAGATATGGCTACACCTTC. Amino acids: CASSLGGGGDRYGYTF.

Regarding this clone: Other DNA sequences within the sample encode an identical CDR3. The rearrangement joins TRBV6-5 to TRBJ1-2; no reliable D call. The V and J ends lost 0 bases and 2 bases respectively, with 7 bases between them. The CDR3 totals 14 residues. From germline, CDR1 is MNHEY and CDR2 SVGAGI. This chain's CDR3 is CASSYSGGNYGYTF. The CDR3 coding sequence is TGTGCCAGCAGTTACTCAGGCGGCAACTATGGCTACACCTTC.

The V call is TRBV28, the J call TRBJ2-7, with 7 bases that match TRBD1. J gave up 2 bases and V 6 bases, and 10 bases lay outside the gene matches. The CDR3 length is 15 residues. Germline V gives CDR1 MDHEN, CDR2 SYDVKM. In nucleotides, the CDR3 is TGTGCCAGCAGCACGCGAAGAGGGGGCGCCTACGAGCAGTACTTC. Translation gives CASSTRRGGAYEQYF.

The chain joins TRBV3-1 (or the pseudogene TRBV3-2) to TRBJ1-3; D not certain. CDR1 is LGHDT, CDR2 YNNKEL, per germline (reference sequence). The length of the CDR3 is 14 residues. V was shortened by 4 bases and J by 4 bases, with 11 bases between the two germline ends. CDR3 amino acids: CASSPSLSGNTIYF. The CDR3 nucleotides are TGTGCCAGCAGCCCAAGTCTATCGGGAAACACCATATATTTT.

In DNA form, the CDR3 reads TGTGCCAGCAGCTTAGCCACAGCGAGGGCCTACGAGCAGTACTTC. Amino acids: CASSLATARAYEQYF. The V gene is TRBV7-2, the J gene TRBJ2-7; maybe TRBD2 (5 bases). The CDR3 runs 15 residues. Between the trimmed V and J ends, which lost 0 bases and 2 bases, there was a span of 11 bases. Germline lookup yields CDR1 SGHTA and CDR2 FQGNSA.

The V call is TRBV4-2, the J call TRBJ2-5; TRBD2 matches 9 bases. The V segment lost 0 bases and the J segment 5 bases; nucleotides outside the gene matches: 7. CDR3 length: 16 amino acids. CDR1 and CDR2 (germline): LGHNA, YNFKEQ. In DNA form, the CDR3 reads TGTGCCAGCAGCCAAGAGGCGGGAGGGCCGGGGGAGACCCAGTACTTC. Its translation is CASSQEAGGPGETQYF.

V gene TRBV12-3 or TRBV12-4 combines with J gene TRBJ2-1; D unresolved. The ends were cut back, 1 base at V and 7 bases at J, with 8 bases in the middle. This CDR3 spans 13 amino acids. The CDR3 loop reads CASSLVLLNEQFF. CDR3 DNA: TGTGCCAGCAGTTTAGTTTTGCTAAATGAGCAGTTCTTC.

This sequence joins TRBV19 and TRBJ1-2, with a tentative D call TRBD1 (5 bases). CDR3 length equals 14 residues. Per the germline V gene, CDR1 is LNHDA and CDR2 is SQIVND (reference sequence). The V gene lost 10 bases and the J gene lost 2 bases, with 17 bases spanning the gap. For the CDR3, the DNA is TGTGCCACTAAATTGGGGGGACTAAACTATGGCTACACCTTC. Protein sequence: CATKLGGLNYGYTF.

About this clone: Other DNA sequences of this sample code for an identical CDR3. The CDR3 region has the DNA TGTGCCAGCAGCGTAGGGGGTAGCGGGACCTACAATGAGCAGTTCTTC. This encodes CASSVGGSGTYNEQFF. The chain recombines TRBV9 with TRBJ2-1; 8 bases fit TRBD2. Germline V CDR1 and CDR2: SGDLS, YYNGEE. V gave up 0 bases and J gave up 2 bases; unmatched junction bases: 4. The CDR3 extends over 16 amino acids.

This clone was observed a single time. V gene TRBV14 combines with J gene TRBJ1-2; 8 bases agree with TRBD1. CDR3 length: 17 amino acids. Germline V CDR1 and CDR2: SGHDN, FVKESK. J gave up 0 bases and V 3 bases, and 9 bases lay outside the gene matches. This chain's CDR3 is CASSQAPRTGSNYGYTF. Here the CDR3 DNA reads TGTGCCAGCAGCCAGGCCCCGAGGACAGGGTCTAACTATGGCTACACCTTC.

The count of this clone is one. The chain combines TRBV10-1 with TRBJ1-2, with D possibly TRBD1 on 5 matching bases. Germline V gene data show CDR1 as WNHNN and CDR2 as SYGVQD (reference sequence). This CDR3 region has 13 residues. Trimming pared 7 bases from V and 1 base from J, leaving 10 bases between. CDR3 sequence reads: CASTGGINYGYTF. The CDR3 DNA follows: TGCGCCAGCACCGGGGGGATTAACTATGGCTACACCTTC.

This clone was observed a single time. Here the CDR3 DNA reads TGTGCCAGCAGTGAGGGGCAGCTCGGCTACACCTTC. It codes for CASSEGQLGYTF. The V gene is TRBV2, the J gene TRBJ1-2; tentatively, D is TRBD1 (5 bases). CDR1 and CDR2 (germline): SNHLY, FYNNEI. Deletions cut 3 bases from V and 8 bases from J, with 10 bases between. The CDR3 is 12 amino acids.

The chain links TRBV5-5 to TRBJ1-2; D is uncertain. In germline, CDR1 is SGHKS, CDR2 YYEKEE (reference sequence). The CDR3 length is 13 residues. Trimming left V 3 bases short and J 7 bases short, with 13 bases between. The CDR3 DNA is TGTGCCAGCAGCTCTTGGTCCGCGGCTGGCTACACCTTC. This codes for CASSSWSAAGYTF.

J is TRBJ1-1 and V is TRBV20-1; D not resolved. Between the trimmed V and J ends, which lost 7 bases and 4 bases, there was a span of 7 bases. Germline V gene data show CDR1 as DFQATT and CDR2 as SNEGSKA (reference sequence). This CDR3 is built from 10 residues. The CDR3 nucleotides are TGCAGTGTTTTTAGCACTGAAGCTTTCTTT. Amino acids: CSVFSTEAFF.

CDR3 region: CASSRNTVKEQYF. The CDR3 nucleotides read TGTGCCAGCAGCCGAAATACAGTTAAGGAGCAGTACTTC. V gene TRBV3-1 (or the pseudogene TRBV3-2) combines with J gene TRBJ2-7; no clear D gene. The CDR3 consists of 13 residues. Per the germline V gene, CDR1 is LGHDT and CDR2 is YNNKEL (reference sequence). With 4 bases removed from V and 7 bases from J, the gap between germline ends came to 14 bases.

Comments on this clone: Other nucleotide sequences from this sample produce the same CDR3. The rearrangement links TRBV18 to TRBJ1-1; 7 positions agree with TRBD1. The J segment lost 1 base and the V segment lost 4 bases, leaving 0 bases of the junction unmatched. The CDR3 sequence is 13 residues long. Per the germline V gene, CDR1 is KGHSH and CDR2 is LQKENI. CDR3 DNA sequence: TGTGCCAGCTCACGACAGGGGAACACTGAAGCTTTCTTT. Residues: CASSRQGNTEAFF.

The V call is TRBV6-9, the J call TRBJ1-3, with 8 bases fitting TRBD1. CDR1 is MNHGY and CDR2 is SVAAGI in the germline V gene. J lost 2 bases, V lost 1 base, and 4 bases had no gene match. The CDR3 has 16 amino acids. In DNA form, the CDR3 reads TGTGCCAGCAGTTATTGGGGGACAGGTGCTGGAAACACCATATATTTT. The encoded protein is CASSYWGTGAGNTIYF.